One and the same sample provided the 5 T cell receptor beta chains below, sequenced in a study of cytomegalovirus exposure and HLA in healthy donors. With 60 Vbeta and 13 Jbeta primers, the PCR was carried out. Clones were sequenced by immunoSEQ multiplex PCR, and TCRdb holds only the in-frame ones, with some missing. Here the sample spans about 140,000 clones, 80% to 90% being singletons. The sample comprised PBMCs. These receptors all come from a boy aged 2 to 10 in good health and CMV-seronegative.

The chain is built from TRBV7-6 and TRBJ2-1; 12 bases map to TRBD2. The length of the CDR3 is 14 residues. In germline, CDR1 is SGHVS, CDR2 FNYEAQ. Trimming cost V 5 bases and J 9 bases; bases outside gene matches: 5. CDR3 residues: CASSQGLAGPEQFF. As DNA, the CDR3 is TGTGCCAGCAGCCAGGGACTAGCGGGCCCTGAGCAGTTCTTC.

The V and J genes are TRBV6-1 and TRBJ1-6, with TRBD1 matching 8 bases. Looked up from germline, CDR1 is MNHNS and CDR2 is SASEGT. The J segment lost 7 bases and the V segment lost 1 base, leaving 0 bases of the junction unmatched. This CDR3 region has 14 residues. CDR3 DNA: TGTGCCAGCAGTGAAGGACAGGGGAATTCACCCCTCCACTTT. This sequence encodes CASSEGQGNSPLHF.

This clone was recorded once. The chain combines TRBV10-3 with TRBJ1-2; possible D gene TRBD1, 6 bases. CDR1 and CDR2 from the germline V gene are ENHRY and SYGVKD. V was shortened by 8 bases and J by 6 bases, with 19 bases between the two germline ends. The CDR3 has 14 amino acids. CDR3 sequence reads: CAIPNQGRDNGYTF. The DNA for the CDR3 is TGTGCCATCCCGAATCAGGGGCGCGACAATGGCTACACCTTC.

The chain recombines TRBV20-1 with TRBJ1-6; 8 bases fit TRBD1. The germline V gene has CDR1 DFQATT and CDR2 SNEGSKA (reference sequence). Unmatched junction bases numbered 7, after V lost 7 bases and J lost 14 bases. The CDR3 is 11 amino acids. This CDR3 reads CSVDRGSSLHF. CDR3 coding DNA: TGCAGTGTCGACAGGGGTTCTTCCCTCCACTTT.

This clone was recorded once. V usage is TRBV29-1 and J usage is TRBJ1-2; no clear D gene. Looked up from germline, CDR1 is SQVTM and CDR2 is ANQGSEA. Trimming cost V 0 bases and J 2 bases, with 7 bases left between them. CDR3 length: 13 amino acids. CDR3 protein: CSVEEGGNYGYTF. The CDR3 DNA is TGCAGCGTTGAAGAAGGCGGGAACTATGGCTACACCTTC. Based on the CDR3 plus reference TRBV29-1 and TRBJ1-2, the full variable domain is SAVISQKPSRDICQRGTSLTIQCQVDSQVTMMFWYRQQPGQSLTLIATANQGSEATYESGFVIDKFPISRPNLTFSTLTVSNMSPEDSSIYLCSVEEGGNYGYTFGSGTRLTVV.